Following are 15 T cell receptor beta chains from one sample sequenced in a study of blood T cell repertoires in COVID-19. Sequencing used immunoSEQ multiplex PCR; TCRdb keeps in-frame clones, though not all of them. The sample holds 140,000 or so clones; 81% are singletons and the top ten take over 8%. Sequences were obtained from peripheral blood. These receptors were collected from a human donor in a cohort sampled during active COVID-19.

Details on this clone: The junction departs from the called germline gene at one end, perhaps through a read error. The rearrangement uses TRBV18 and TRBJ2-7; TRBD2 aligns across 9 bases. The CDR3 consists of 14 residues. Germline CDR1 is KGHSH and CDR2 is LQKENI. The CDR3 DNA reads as TGTGCCAGCTCACCCTCAGGGGATCTAGCGGGATCCAACTTC. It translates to CASSPSGDLAGSNF.

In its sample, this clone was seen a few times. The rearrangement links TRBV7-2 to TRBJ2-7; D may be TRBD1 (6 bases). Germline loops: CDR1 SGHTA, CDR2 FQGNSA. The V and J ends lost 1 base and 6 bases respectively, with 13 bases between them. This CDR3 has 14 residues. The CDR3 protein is CASSLGRQVGEQYF. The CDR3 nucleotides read TGTGCCAGCAGCTTAGGGCGACAGGTTGGCGAGCAGTACTTC. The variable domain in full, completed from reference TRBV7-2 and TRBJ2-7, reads GAGVSQSPSNKVTEKGKDVELRCDPISGHTALYWYRQSLGQGLEFLIYFQGNSAPDKSGLPSDRFSAERTGGSVSTLTIQRTQQEDSAVYLCASSLGRQVGEQYFGPGTRLTVT.

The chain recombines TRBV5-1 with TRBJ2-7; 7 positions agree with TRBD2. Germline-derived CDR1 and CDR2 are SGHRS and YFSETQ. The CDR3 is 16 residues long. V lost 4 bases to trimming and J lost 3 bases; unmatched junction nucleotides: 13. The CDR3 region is CASSNGLVGFIYEQYF. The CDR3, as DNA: TGCGCCAGCAGCAACGGACTAGTGGGTTTCATCTACGAGCAGTACTTC.

Here the CDR3 reads CASSQERSWMTGNEKLFF. The DNA of the CDR3 is TGCGCCAGCAGCCAAGAAAGGAGTTGGATGACAGGGAATGAAAAACTGTTTTTT. The chain joins TRBV4-3 to TRBJ1-4, with 7 bases aligning to TRBD1. The length of the CDR3 is 18 residues. Trimming at V came to 0 bases and at J to 5 bases, leaving 12 bases not matched to a gene. Germline V gene data show CDR1 as LGHNA and CDR2 as YSLEER.

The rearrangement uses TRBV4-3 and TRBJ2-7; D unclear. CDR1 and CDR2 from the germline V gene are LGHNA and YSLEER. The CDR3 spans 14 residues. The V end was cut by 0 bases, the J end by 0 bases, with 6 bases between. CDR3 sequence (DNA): TGCGCCAGCAGCCAAGAGCCAGGCTCCTACGAGCAGTACTTC. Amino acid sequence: CASSQEPGSYEQYF.

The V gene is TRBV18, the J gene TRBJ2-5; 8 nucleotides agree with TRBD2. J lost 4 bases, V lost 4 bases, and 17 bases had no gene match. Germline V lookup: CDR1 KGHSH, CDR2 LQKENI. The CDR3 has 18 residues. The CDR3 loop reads CASSRTYLGTRAGETQYF. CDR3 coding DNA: TGTGCCAGCTCACGGACCTATCTAGGGACTAGGGCGGGAGAGACCCAGTACTTC.

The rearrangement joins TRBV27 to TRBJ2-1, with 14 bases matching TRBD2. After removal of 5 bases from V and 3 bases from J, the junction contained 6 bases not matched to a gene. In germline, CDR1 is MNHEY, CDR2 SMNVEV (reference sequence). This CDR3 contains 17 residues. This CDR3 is CASSHGTSGRVYNEQFF. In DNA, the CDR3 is TGTGCCAGCAGTCACGGGACTAGCGGGAGAGTCTACAATGAGCAGTTCTTC.

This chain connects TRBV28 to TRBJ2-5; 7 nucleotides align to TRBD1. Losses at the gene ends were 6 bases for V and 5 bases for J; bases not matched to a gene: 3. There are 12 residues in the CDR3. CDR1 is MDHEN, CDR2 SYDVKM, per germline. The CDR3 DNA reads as TGTGCCAGCAGACGACAGGGTGAGACCCAGTACTTC. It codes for CASRRQGETQYF.

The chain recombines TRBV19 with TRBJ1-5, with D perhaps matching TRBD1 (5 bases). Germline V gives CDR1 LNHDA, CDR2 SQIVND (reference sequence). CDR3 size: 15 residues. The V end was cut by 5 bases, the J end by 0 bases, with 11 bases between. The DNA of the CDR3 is TGTGCCAGTAGTCTCCAGGGTAGTAGCAATCAGCCCCAGCATTTT. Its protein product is CASSLQGSSNQPQHF.

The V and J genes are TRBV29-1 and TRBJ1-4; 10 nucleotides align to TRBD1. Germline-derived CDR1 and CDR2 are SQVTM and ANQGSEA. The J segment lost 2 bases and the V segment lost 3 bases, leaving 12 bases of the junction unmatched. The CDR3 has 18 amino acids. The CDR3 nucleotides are TGCAGCGTTGACGACCATGACAGGGGGCGTTTGACTAATGAAAAACTGTTTTTT. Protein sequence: CSVDDHDRGRLTNEKLFF.

CDR3 sequence: CASSYTGNNSPLHF. Here the CDR3 DNA reads TGTGCCAGCAGTTACACGGGGAATAATTCACCCCTCCACTTT. The rearrangement uses TRBV6-5 and TRBJ1-6, with no clear D. From germline, CDR1 is MNHEY and CDR2 SVGAGI. Trimming left V 2 bases short and J 5 bases short, with 7 bases between. This CDR3 comprises 14 residues.

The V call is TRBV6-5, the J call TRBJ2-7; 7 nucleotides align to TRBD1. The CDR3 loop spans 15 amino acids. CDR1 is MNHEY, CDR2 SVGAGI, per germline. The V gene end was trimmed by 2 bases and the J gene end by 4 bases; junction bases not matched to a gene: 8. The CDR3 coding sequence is TGTGCCAGCAGTTACCCGGGACAGTATGTTTACGAGCAGTACTTC. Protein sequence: CASSYPGQYVYEQYF.

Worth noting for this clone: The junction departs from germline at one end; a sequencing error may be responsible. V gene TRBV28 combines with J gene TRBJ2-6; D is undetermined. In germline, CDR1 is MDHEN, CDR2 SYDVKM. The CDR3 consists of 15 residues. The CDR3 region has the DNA TGTGCCAGCACCCCCACCCACTCTGGTGCCAACGTCCTGACTTTC. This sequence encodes CASTPTHSGANVLTF.

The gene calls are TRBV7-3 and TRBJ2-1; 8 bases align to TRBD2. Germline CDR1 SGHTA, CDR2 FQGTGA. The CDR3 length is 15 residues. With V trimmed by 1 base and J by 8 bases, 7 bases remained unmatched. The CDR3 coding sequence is TGTGCCAGCAGCTTAAGAGGACTAGCTTCCGATGAGCAGTTCTTC. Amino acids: CASSLRGLASDEQFF.

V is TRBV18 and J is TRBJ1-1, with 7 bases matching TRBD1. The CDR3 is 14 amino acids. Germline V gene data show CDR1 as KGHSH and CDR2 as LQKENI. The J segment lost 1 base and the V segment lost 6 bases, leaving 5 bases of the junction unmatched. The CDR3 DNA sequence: TGTGCCAGCTCGCCGGGACAGAGGAACACTGAAGCTTTCTTT. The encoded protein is CASSPGQRNTEAFF.